The rows below give T cell receptor beta chains drawn from one sample of a study of blood T cell repertoires in COVID-19. The table came from immunoSEQ multiplex PCR; TCRdb's copy has only in-frame clones and leaves some out. The table includes some 360,000 clones, approximately 91% detected once. The sample consisted of PBMCs or T cells enriched from blood (not recorded which). All receptors come from a woman in her 30s who had been exposed to COVID-19. The CDR3 runs from the conserved cysteine through the conserved F or W. The order of the fields is D gene, V gene, J gene, CDR3 length, clone size, CDR3 protein, CDR3 DNA. The D gene is left open where the match is weak. Where a row states a size, it is once, few, many or the class of an expanded clone; other rows omit it.

D gene: TRBD2; V gene: TRBV7-8; J gene: TRBJ2-2; CDR3 length: 16; clone size: NA; CDR3 protein: CASSRRSAGDAGELFF; CDR3 DNA: TGTGCCAGCAGCCGAAGATCGGCGGGAGATGCCGGGGAGCTGTTTTTT
D gene: NA; V gene: TRBV7-8; J gene: TRBJ1-3; CDR3 length: 15; clone size: few; CDR3 protein: CASSLAGGLGNTIYF; CDR3 DNA: TGTGCCAGCAGCTTGGCCGGAGGCCTTGGAAACACCATATATTTT
D gene: TRBD1; V gene: TRBV5-1; J gene: TRBJ2-1; CDR3 length: 17; clone size: NA; CDR3 protein: CASSSPGTGGSYNEQFF; CDR3 DNA: TGCGCCAGCAGCTCCCCCGGGACAGGGGGCTCCTACAATGAGCAGTTCTTC
D gene: TRBD1; V gene: TRBV19; J gene: TRBJ2-7; CDR3 length: 16; clone size: NA; CDR3 protein: CASSPRPGQGSYEQYF; CDR3 DNA: TGTGCCAGTAGTCCCCGACCGGGACAGGGTTCCTACGAGCAGTACTTC
D gene: TRBD2; V gene: TRBV11-3; J gene: TRBJ2-5; CDR3 length: 15; clone size: NA; CDR3 protein: CASSSVTGGQETQYF; CDR3 DNA: TGTGCCAGCAGCTCTGTGACGGGAGGACAAGAGACCCAGTACTTC
D gene: TRBD1; V gene: TRBV25-1; J gene: TRBJ1-2; CDR3 length: 15; clone size: NA; CDR3 protein: CASSEYGDSKYGYTF; CDR3 DNA: TGTGCCAGCAGTGAATATGGGGACAGCAAGTATGGCTACACCTTC
D gene: NA; V gene: TRBV28; J gene: TRBJ2-5; CDR3 length: 16; clone size: NA; CDR3 protein: CASRQKLQVSKETQYF; CDR3 DNA: TGTGCCAGCAGACAGAAGTTACAGGTTTCCAAAGAGACCCAGTACTTC
D gene: TRBD1; V gene: TRBV5-1; J gene: TRBJ2-7; CDR3 length: 16; clone size: NA; CDR3 protein: CASSLNFGTGVYEQYF; CDR3 DNA: TGCGCCAGCAGCTTAAATTTTGGGACAGGGGTCTACGAGCAGTACTTC
D gene: TRBD1; V gene: TRBV28; J gene: TRBJ1-5; CDR3 length: 19; clone size: NA; CDR3 protein: CASPRGGTGDVVSNQPQHF; CDR3 DNA: TGTGCCAGCCCTCGCGGAGGGACAGGGGATGTAGTAAGCAATCAGCCCCAGCATTTT
D gene: TRBD2; V gene: TRBV27; J gene: TRBJ2-1; CDR3 length: 16; clone size: NA; CDR3 protein: CASSLGGGRGYNEQFF; CDR3 DNA: TGTGCCAGCAGTTTAGGCGGCGGGAGGGGCTACAATGAGCAGTTCTTC
D gene: NA; V gene: TRBV20-1; J gene: TRBJ2-3; CDR3 length: 17; clone size: NA; CDR3 protein: CSASGVLITARTDTQYF; CDR3 DNA: TGCAGTGCTAGTGGGGTGCTTATAACGGCTAGAACAGATACGCAGTATTTT
D gene: NA; V gene: TRBV10-1; J gene: TRBJ2-7; CDR3 length: 15; clone size: NA; CDR3 protein: CASSESVGRAREQYF; CDR3 DNA: TGCGCCAGCAGTGAGTCGGTCGGCAGGGCCCGCGAGCAGTACTTC
D gene: NA; V gene: TRBV11-3; J gene: TRBJ2-7; CDR3 length: 15; clone size: NA; CDR3 protein: CASSLSQGLSYEQYF; CDR3 DNA: TGTGCCAGCAGCTTAAGCCAGGGACTCTCCTACGAGCAGTACTTC
D gene: NA; V gene: TRBV6-2/TRBV6-3; J gene: TRBJ2-1; CDR3 length: 12; clone size: NA; CDR3 protein: CASSYGSREQFF; CDR3 DNA: TGTGCCAGCAGTTATGGGTCTAGGGAGCAGTTCTTC
D gene: NA; V gene: TRBV5-4; J gene: TRBJ2-3; CDR3 length: 14; clone size: few; CDR3 protein: CATREGTSTDTQYF; CDR3 DNA: TGTGCCACTCGCGAAGGGACTAGCACAGATACGCAGTATTTT
D gene: NA; V gene: TRBV27; J gene: TRBJ1-4; CDR3 length: 14; clone size: NA; CDR3 protein: CASSFGPMGEKLFF; CDR3 DNA: TGTGCCAGCAGTTTCGGTCCCATGGGCGAAAAACTGTTTTTT
D gene: NA; V gene: TRBV14; J gene: TRBJ2-7; CDR3 length: 12; clone size: NA; CDR3 protein: CASSHDIYEQYF; CDR3 DNA: TGTGCCAGCAGCCATGACATCTACGAGCAGTACTTC
D gene: TRBD2; V gene: TRBV10-2; J gene: TRBJ2-3; CDR3 length: 18; clone size: NA; CDR3 protein: CASSDSGTSGGGTDTQYF; CDR3 DNA: TGCGCCAGCAGTGACTCCGGGACTAGCGGGGGAGGCACAGATACGCAGTATTTT
D gene: NA; V gene: TRBV19; J gene: TRBJ2-7; CDR3 length: 13; clone size: NA; CDR3 protein: CASSFDISYEQYF; CDR3 DNA: TGTGCCAGTAGCTTCGACATCTCCTACGAGCAGTACTTC
D gene: TRBD2; V gene: TRBV29-1; J gene: TRBJ2-2; CDR3 length: 15; clone size: once; CDR3 protein: CSVAPGLADTGELFF; CDR3 DNA: TGCAGCGTTGCCCCGGGACTAGCGGACACCGGGGAGCTGTTTTTT
D gene: NA; V gene: TRBV18; J gene: TRBJ2-7; CDR3 length: 13; clone size: NA; CDR3 protein: CASSPPGHLAQYF; CDR3 DNA: TGTGCCAGCTCACCTCCGGGACATCTTGCGCAGTACTTC
D gene: TRBD2; V gene: TRBV19; J gene: TRBJ2-7; CDR3 length: 14; clone size: NA; CDR3 protein: CASTGTSGLAEQYF; CDR3 DNA: TGTGCCAGTACGGGGACTAGCGGGCTCGCGGAGCAGTACTTC
D gene: TRBD2; V gene: TRBV28; J gene: TRBJ2-3; CDR3 length: 15; clone size: NA; CDR3 protein: CASSILAGGPDTQYF; CDR3 DNA: TGTGCCAGCAGTATACTAGCGGGAGGGCCAGATACGCAGTATTTT
D gene: NA; V gene: TRBV19; J gene: TRBJ1-1; CDR3 length: 13; clone size: NA; CDR3 protein: CASSFGGITEAFF; CDR3 DNA: TGTGCCAGTAGTTTTGGGGGGATCACTGAAGCTTTCTTT
D gene: TRBD1; V gene: TRBV24-1; J gene: TRBJ1-5; CDR3 length: 14; clone size: NA; CDR3 protein: CAIGQGAANQPQHF; CDR3 DNA: TGTGCCATCGGACAGGGGGCTGCCAATCAGCCCCAGCATTTT
D gene: TRBD2; V gene: TRBV7-9; J gene: TRBJ2-1; CDR3 length: 16; clone size: NA; CDR3 protein: CASSTATSGGYNEQFF; CDR3 DNA: TGTGCCAGCAGCACAGCGACTAGCGGGGGATACAATGAGCAGTTCTTC
D gene: TRBD2; V gene: TRBV5-1; J gene: TRBJ2-1; CDR3 length: 15; clone size: NA; CDR3 protein: CASSVTSANYNEQFF; CDR3 DNA: TGCGCCAGCAGCGTAACTAGCGCGAACTACAATGAGCAGTTCTTC
D gene: NA; V gene: TRBV12-5; J gene: TRBJ1-1; CDR3 length: 10; clone size: NA; CDR3 protein: CASAYTEAFF; CDR3 DNA: TGTGCTAGTGCCTACACTGAAGCTTTCTTT
D gene: NA; V gene: TRBV6-5; J gene: TRBJ1-5; CDR3 length: 14; clone size: NA; CDR3 protein: CASLQGGAGQPQHF; CDR3 DNA: TGTGCCAGCCTCCAGGGAGGGGCAGGGCAGCCCCAGCATTTT
D gene: NA; V gene: TRBV2; J gene: TRBJ1-1; CDR3 length: 15; clone size: NA; CDR3 protein: CASSQRGALVPEAFF; CDR3 DNA: TGTGCCAGCAGCCAACGGGGGGCATTGGTCCCTGAAGCTTTCTTT
D gene: TRBD1; V gene: TRBV7-3; J gene: TRBJ2-7; CDR3 length: 14; clone size: NA; CDR3 protein: CASSQDRGGYEQYF; CDR3 DNA: TGTGCCAGCAGCCAAGACAGGGGAGGATACGAGCAGTACTTC
D gene: NA; V gene: TRBV15; J gene: TRBJ2-7; CDR3 length: 14; clone size: NA; CDR3 protein: CATSRDRGSYEQYF; CDR3 DNA: TGTGCCACCAGCAGAGATCGGGGATCCTACGAGCAGTACTTC
D gene: TRBD1; V gene: TRBV2; J gene: TRBJ2-7; CDR3 length: 14; clone size: NA; CDR3 protein: CASSHGTGDREQYF; CDR3 DNA: TGTGCCAGCAGTCACGGGACAGGGGATCGCGAGCAGTACTTC
D gene: NA; V gene: TRBV11-2; J gene: TRBJ1-1; CDR3 length: 15; clone size: NA; CDR3 protein: CASSLSGRGNTEAFF; CDR3 DNA: TGTGCCAGCAGCTTATCGGGGAGGGGGAACACTGAAGCTTTCTTT
D gene: TRBD1; V gene: TRBV5-6; J gene: TRBJ1-2; CDR3 length: 16; clone size: NA; CDR3 protein: CASSPRQGRDPYGYTF; CDR3 DNA: TGTGCCAGCAGCCCCCGACAGGGGAGGGACCCCTATGGCTACACCTTC
D gene: TRBD1; V gene: TRBV6-5; J gene: TRBJ2-1; CDR3 length: 13; clone size: NA; CDR3 protein: CASITSRGQGVFF; CDR3 DNA: TGTGCCAGCATCACATCCAGGGGACAGGGGGTGTTCTTC
D gene: TRBD2; V gene: TRBV5-1; J gene: TRBJ2-2; CDR3 length: 15; clone size: once; CDR3 protein: CASSSGLAGTGELFF; CDR3 DNA: TGCGCCAGCAGCTCGGGACTAGCGGGCACCGGGGAGCTGTTTTTT
D gene: TRBD1; V gene: TRBV24-1; J gene: TRBJ2-6; CDR3 length: 15; clone size: NA; CDR3 protein: CATSDREAGANVLTF; CDR3 DNA: TGTGCCACCTCGGACAGGGAGGCTGGGGCCAACGTCCTGACTTTC
D gene: TRBD1; V gene: TRBV25-1; J gene: TRBJ1-2; CDR3 length: 15; clone size: few; CDR3 protein: CASSESRGRVYGYTF; CDR3 DNA: TGTGCCAGCAGTGAATCTAGGGGGCGGGTTTATGGCTACACCTTC
D gene: NA; V gene: TRBV6-5; J gene: TRBJ1-1; CDR3 length: 12; clone size: NA; CDR3 protein: CASRRLNTEAFF; CDR3 DNA: TGTGCCAGCAGGCGGTTGAACACTGAAGCTTTCTTT
D gene: TRBD1; V gene: TRBV10-3; J gene: TRBJ1-1; CDR3 length: 13; clone size: NA; CDR3 protein: CAITFGTGSEAFF; CDR3 DNA: TGTGCCATCACCTTCGGGACAGGGTCCGAAGCTTTCTTT
D gene: TRBD1; V gene: TRBV29-1; J gene: TRBJ1-4; CDR3 length: 13; clone size: NA; CDR3 protein: CSAQGAGNEKLFF; CDR3 DNA: TGCAGCGCCCAGGGGGCTGGTAATGAAAAACTGTTTTTT
D gene: TRBD1; V gene: TRBV3-1/TRBV3-2; J gene: TRBJ2-7; CDR3 length: 15; clone size: NA; CDR3 protein: CASSQDPGGSDEQYF; CDR3 DNA: TGTGCCAGCAGCCAAGACCCAGGGGGCTCCGACGAGCAGTACTTC
D gene: TRBD1; V gene: TRBV5-1; J gene: TRBJ1-5; CDR3 length: 13; clone size: NA; CDR3 protein: CASSLTGDQPQHF; CDR3 DNA: TGCGCCAGCAGCTTGACAGGGGATCAGCCCCAGCATTTT
D gene: NA; V gene: TRBV27; J gene: TRBJ2-2; CDR3 length: 12; clone size: NA; CDR3 protein: CASSYSVGELFF; CDR3 DNA: TGTGCCAGCAGTTATTCGGTCGGGGAGCTGTTTTTT
D gene: NA; V gene: TRBV18; J gene: TRBJ2-5; CDR3 length: 14; clone size: NA; CDR3 protein: CASSLQSKQETQYF; CDR3 DNA: TGTGCCAGCTCCCTCCAATCTAAACAAGAGACCCAGTACTTC
D gene: TRBD1; V gene: TRBV5-1; J gene: TRBJ1-3; CDR3 length: 15; clone size: NA; CDR3 protein: CASSYGQGQGNTIYF; CDR3 DNA: TGCGCCAGCAGCTACGGACAGGGTCAGGGAAACACCATATATTTT
D gene: TRBD2; V gene: TRBV5-4; J gene: TRBJ2-2; CDR3 length: 17; clone size: NA; CDR3 protein: CASSLGTSGRGTGELFF; CDR3 DNA: TGTGCCAGCAGCTTGGGCACTAGCGGGAGAGGCACCGGGGAGCTGTTTTTT
D gene: NA; V gene: TRBV3-1/TRBV3-2; J gene: TRBJ1-2; CDR3 length: 15; clone size: NA; CDR3 protein: CASSHPDARNYGYTF; CDR3 DNA: TGTGCCAGCAGCCATCCCGACGCGAGGAACTATGGCTACACCTTC
D gene: NA; V gene: TRBV27; J gene: TRBJ1-2; CDR3 length: 13; clone size: NA; CDR3 protein: CASSSPPDYGYTF; CDR3 DNA: TGTGCCAGCAGTTCCCCCCCCGACTATGGCTACACCTTC
D gene: NA; V gene: TRBV19; J gene: TRBJ2-7; CDR3 length: 13; clone size: NA; CDR3 protein: CASSLYQGPEQYF; CDR3 DNA: TGTGCCAGTAGTTTATATCAGGGGCCAGAGCAGTACTTC
D gene: TRBD1; V gene: TRBV28; J gene: TRBJ2-1; CDR3 length: 15; clone size: NA; CDR3 protein: CASSITGGAGNEQFF; CDR3 DNA: TGTGCCAGCTCGATCACAGGGGGCGCAGGCAATGAGCAGTTCTTC
D gene: TRBD1; V gene: TRBV28; J gene: TRBJ1-4; CDR3 length: 17; clone size: NA; CDR3 protein: CASSSQMTGAINEKLFF; CDR3 DNA: TGTGCCAGCAGTTCCCAAATGACAGGGGCGATTAATGAAAAACTGTTTTTT
D gene: TRBD1; V gene: TRBV28; J gene: TRBJ2-5; CDR3 length: 14; clone size: NA; CDR3 protein: CASSLLQGKETQYF; CDR3 DNA: TGTGCCAGCAGTTTATTACAGGGGAAAGAGACCCAGTACTTC
D gene: NA; V gene: TRBV2; J gene: TRBJ1-1; CDR3 length: 22; clone size: NA; CDR3 protein: CASRSAREKSTHTRKEGTEAFF; CDR3 DNA: TGTGCCAGCAGGTCTGCTAGGGAAAAGTCTACCCACACCAGGAAAGAGGGCACTGAAGCTTTCTTT